The 28 T cell receptor beta chains presented below share a single source sample, sequenced in a study of cytomegalovirus exposure and HLA in healthy donors. The PCR used 60 Vbeta and 13 Jbeta primers. Profiling relied on immunoSEQ multiplex PCR, and the TCRdb table lists in-frame clones only, not all of them. Found here are about 90,000 clones, 55% to 75% of them singletons; the top ten hold more than 15%. Sequenced: PBMCs. These receptors were taken from a woman under 30 in good health and CMV-seropositive.

V usage is TRBV4-2 and J usage is TRBJ1-1; 9 bases align to TRBD1. The J segment lost 1 base and the V segment lost 1 base, leaving 1 base of the junction unmatched. The CDR3 runs 15 residues. Germline CDR1 and CDR2: LGHNA and YNFKEQ. The chain's CDR3 is CASSQGGQGNTEAFF. The CDR3 nucleotides read TGTGCCAGCAGCCAAGGGGGACAGGGGAACACTGAAGCTTTCTTT.

The rearrangement joins TRBV2 to TRBJ2-7; 8 bases are shared with TRBD2. The trim removed 11 bases at V and 1 base at J, leaving 4 bases unmatched. Germline loops: CDR1 SNHLY, CDR2 FYNNEI. The CDR3 sequence is 12 residues long. DNA for the CDR3: TGTGCCTCCAAGCGGGGGTCCTACGAGCAGTACTTC. It translates to CASKRGSYEQYF.

The rearrangement uses TRBV5-6 and TRBJ1-4; tentative D call: TRBD1 (5 bases). Germline CDR1 is SGHDT and CDR2 is YYEEEE. The CDR3 runs to 15 residues. Trimming removed 4 bases at V and 8 bases at J, with 18 bases between. In DNA form, the CDR3 reads TGTGCCAGCAGCAGATTCGTTGAGGAGGGGGAAAAACTGTTTTTT. Encoded protein: CASSRFVEEGEKLFF. The full variable domain, in which reference TRBV5-6 and TRBJ1-4 provide the parts outside the CDR3, is DAGVTQSPTHLIKTRGQQVTLRCSPKSGHDTVSWYQQALGQGPQFIFQYYEEEERQRGNFPDRFSGHQFPNYSSELNVNALLLGDSALYLCASSRFVEEGEKLFFGSGTQLSVL.

CDR3 sequence (DNA): TGCGCCAGCAGCTTAGACACCCGCTCCTACAATGAGCAGTTCTTC. This translates into CASSLDTRSYNEQFF. The chain employs TRBV5-1 and TRBJ2-1, with D uncertain. Trimming took off 2 bases at V and 0 bases at J, with 9 bases between the two ends. The CDR3 length is 15 residues. CDR1 and CDR2 (germline): SGHRS, YFSETQ.

The chain uses TRBV5-1 and TRBJ2-1; no reliable D call. Deletions cut 2 bases from V and 7 bases from J, with 4 bases between. The CDR3 length is 11 residues. Looked up from germline, CDR1 is SGHRS and CDR2 is YFSETQ. The CDR3 spells CASSFGNEQFF. In DNA form, the CDR3 reads TGCGCCAGCAGCTTCGGGAATGAGCAGTTCTTC. Based on the CDR3 plus reference TRBV5-1 and TRBJ2-1, the full variable domain is KAGVTQTPRYLIKTRGQQVTLSCSPISGHRSVSWYQQTPGQGLQFLFEYFSETQRNKGNFPGRFSGRQFSNSRSEMNVSTLELGDSALYLCASSFGNEQFFGPGTRLTVL.

The chain carries TRBV29-1 and TRBJ2-7; 8 nucleotides match TRBD1. The V gene end was trimmed by 3 bases and the J gene end by 5 bases; junction bases not matched to a gene: 6. The CDR3 sequence is 13 residues long. Per the germline V gene, CDR1 is SQVTM and CDR2 is ANQGSEA. The chain's CDR3 is CSVETDREHEQYF. CDR3 DNA sequence: TGCAGCGTTGAGACGGACAGGGAGCACGAGCAGTACTTC.

This sequence joins TRBV4-2 and TRBJ2-3; TRBD2 matches at 8 bases. With V trimmed by 0 bases and J by 0 bases, 5 bases remained unmatched. The CDR3 runs 17 residues. The germline V gene encodes CDR1 LGHNA and CDR2 YNFKEQ. CDR3 DNA sequence: TGTGCCAGCAGCCAAGAGGCGGGGGGTTCTAGCACAGATACGCAGTATTTT. It translates to CASSQEAGGSSTDTQYF.

This clone was counted a few times. This chain links TRBV15 with TRBJ2-3, with TRBD2 matching over 8 bases. Germline V CDR1 and CDR2: LNHNV, YYDKDF (reference sequence). V lost 3 bases, J lost 6 bases, and 5 bases stayed unmatched. This CDR3 is built from 14 residues. CDR3 in amino acids: CATSSGGAADTQYF. The CDR3 nucleotides read TGTGCCACCAGCAGCGGGGGGGCCGCGGATACGCAGTATTTT.

The chain has TRBV6-4 and TRBJ1-1; D perhaps matches TRBD1 (6 bases). Germline lookup yields CDR1 MRHNA and CDR2 SNTAGT. This CDR3 is built from 15 residues. V dropped 3 bases and J dropped 1 base, with 12 bases sitting between them. The CDR3 is CASSEKTGPNTEAFF. For the CDR3, the DNA is TGTGCCAGCAGTGAAAAGACAGGCCCGAACACTGAAGCTTTCTTT.

Written as DNA, the CDR3 is TGTGCCAGCCGGAGGCTAGCCTCATTCGATACGCAGTATTTT. Amino acids: CASRRLASFDTQYF. The V gene is TRBV27, the J gene TRBJ2-3; D is perhaps TRBD2 (5 bases). Trimming took 8 bases from V and 6 from J, leaving 18 bases between them. CDR1 and CDR2 (germline): MNHEY, SMNVEV (reference sequence). This CDR3 has 14 residues.

This chain connects TRBV5-1 to TRBJ1-3; 11 positions match TRBD1. The J segment lost 7 bases and the V segment lost 0 bases, leaving 3 bases of the junction unmatched. The germline gives CDR1 SGHRS, CDR2 YFSETQ. The CDR3 contains 15 residues. In DNA form, the CDR3 reads TGCGCCAGCAGCTTGGGGGACAGGGGGTTGAACACCATATATTTT. It codes for CASSLGDRGLNTIYF. The complete variable domain, with remaining parts taken from reference TRBV5-1 and TRBJ1-3, reads KAGVTQTPRYLIKTRGQQVTLSCSPISGHRSVSWYQQTPGQGLQFLFEYFSETQRNKGNFPGRFSGRQFSNSRSEMNVSTLELGDSALYLCASSLGDRGLNTIYFGEGSWLTVV.

The rearrangement joins TRBV9 to TRBJ1-1; perhaps TRBD1 as D (5 bases). This CDR3 has 19 amino acids. With 0 bases removed from V and 0 bases from J, the gap between germline ends came to 21 bases. CDR1 and CDR2 from the germline V gene are SGDLS and YYNGEE. The CDR3 DNA sequence: TGTGCCAGCAGCGTAGTGGGGGGAGTCCTTTTCGGTATGAACACTGAAGCTTTCTTT. Protein product: CASSVVGGVLFGMNTEAFF.

This clone appeared a few times. This rearrangement joins TRBV27 to TRBJ2-5; D might be TRBD2 (5 bases). Germline loops: CDR1 MNHEY, CDR2 SMNVEV (reference sequence). The length of the CDR3 is 14 residues. V was cut by 7 bases and J by 4 bases, with 16 bases left in between. CDR3 loop: CASTPLGGLETQYF. The CDR3, as DNA: TGTGCCAGCACGCCCCTAGGCGGGCTAGAGACCCAGTACTTC.

The V gene is TRBV19, the J gene TRBJ2-3; no definite D call. The germline V and J ends were trimmed by 5 bases and 4 bases, with 22 bases remaining between them. CDR1 is LNHDA, CDR2 SQIVND, per germline (reference sequence). The CDR3 is made up of 17 amino acids. The CDR3 region has the DNA TGTGCCAGTAGTCCCCCCCTTCCTGACTCCGACGCAGATACGCAGTATTTT. Translating it yields CASSPPLPDSDADTQYF.

The chain uses TRBV6-6 and TRBJ1-1, with 9 bases fitting TRBD1. Germline V lookup: CDR1 MNHNY, CDR2 SVGAGI (reference sequence). The CDR3 runs to 15 residues. Trimming removed 5 bases from V and 1 base from J; junction bases left unmatched: 5. CDR3 sequence: CASSRTGEGNTEAFF. The CDR3 region has the DNA TGTGCCAGCAGTCGGACAGGGGAAGGGAACACTGAAGCTTTCTTT.

The chain couples TRBV27 to TRBJ2-3, with a possible D match to TRBD2 (6 bases). Germline assignment: CDR1 MNHEY and CDR2 SMNVEV (reference sequence). Trimming left V 6 bases short and J 3 bases short, with 19 bases between. This CDR3 is 16 amino acids long. CDR3 coding DNA: TGTGCCAGCAGCTCCCCCATCCCGGGAGCGACAGATACGCAGTATTTT. Its protein product is CASSSPIPGATDTQYF.

This chain uses TRBV25-1 with TRBJ2-5; 12 bases fit TRBD1. CDR3 length: 18 amino acids. The junction had 8 bases not matched to a gene; V was cut back by 2 bases and J by 1 base. The germline CDR1 and CDR2 sequences are MGHDK and SYGVNS. CDR3 in amino acids: CASSEDGTGGGIQETQYF. The DNA for the CDR3 is TGTGCCAGCAGTGAAGACGGGACAGGGGGCGGTATCCAAGAGACCCAGTACTTC.

The rearrangement joins TRBV7-9 to TRBJ1-3, with 10 bases aligning to TRBD1. The CDR3 runs to 15 residues. The germline V gene has CDR1 SEHNR and CDR2 FQNEAQ (reference sequence). The V gene end was trimmed by 4 bases and the J gene end by 2 bases; junction bases not matched to a gene: 2. The CDR3 region is CASSSGTGAGNTIYF. The CDR3 DNA reads TGTGCCAGCAGCTCCGGGACAGGGGCTGGAAACACCATATATTTT.

This clone was counted a few times. The chain recombines TRBV4-2 with TRBJ1-4, with D tentatively TRBD1 (6 bases). This CDR3 comprises 18 residues. With 0 bases removed from V and 4 bases from J, the gap between germline ends came to 18 bases. Germline V gives CDR1 LGHNA, CDR2 YNFKEQ. The CDR3 DNA reads TGTGCCAGCAGCCAAGATTGGCCCGGGGGGCAGCATAATGAAAAACTGTTTTTT. Translated: CASSQDWPGGQHNEKLFF.

The J gene is TRBJ2-3, the V gene TRBV4-2; 8 bases line up with TRBD1. The V gene's germline CDR1 is LGHNA and CDR2 YNFKEQ. The CDR3 is made up of 15 amino acids. Trimming cost V 6 bases and J 6 bases; bases outside gene matches: 11. The CDR3 nucleotides read TGTGCCAGCAGAGCCGGTGATAGGGACAGGGATACGCAGTATTTT. This gives the protein CASRAGDRDRDTQYF.

The V and J genes are TRBV15 and TRBJ2-7; no clear D. CDR1 and CDR2 (germline): LNHNV, YYDKDF (reference sequence). V was pared by 0 bases and J by 3 bases, with 9 bases between. This CDR3 comprises 14 residues. CDR3 nucleotides: TGTGCCACCAGCAGAGATAGTACAGTCTACGAGCAGTACTTC. This sequence encodes CATSRDSTVYEQYF.

As regards this clone: Different DNA sequences within this sample yield the same CDR3. The chain couples TRBV7-2 to TRBJ2-5, with a possible D match to TRBD2 (6 bases). The CDR3 spans 14 residues. Looked up from germline, CDR1 is SGHTA and CDR2 is FQGNSA. The V gene lost 0 bases and the J gene lost 5 bases, with 10 bases spanning the gap. The CDR3 bases are TGTGCCAGCAGCTTAGCGGGGGGTAGGGAGACCCAGTACTTC. Protein sequence: CASSLAGGRETQYF.

As to this clone: Sequence at one end of the junction differs from germline and may be a read error. J is TRBJ1-4 and V is TRBV7-9, with D unresolved. The CDR3 has 15 residues. CDR1 is SEHNR, CDR2 FQNEAQ, per germline (reference sequence). The CDR3 region is CSSSLVLGLTEKLFF. The CDR3 bases are TGTTCCAGCAGCTTAGTCCTAGGATTGACTGAAAAACTGTTTTTT.

The chain combines TRBV29-1 with TRBJ2-7; maybe TRBD2 (5 bases). Germline V gene sequence: CDR1 SQVTM, CDR2 ANQGSEA. This CDR3 has 13 amino acids. Trimming took 3 bases from V and 3 from J, leaving 12 bases between them. The CDR3 is CSVDIQAGYEQYF. The DNA for the CDR3 is TGCAGCGTTGATATTCAGGCGGGCTACGAGCAGTACTTC.

The CDR3 sequence is CASSVGQGPSSYEQYF. CDR3 sequence (DNA): TGTGCCAGCAGCGTAGGTCAGGGGCCCTCCTCCTACGAGCAGTACTTC. This chain uses TRBV9 with TRBJ2-7, with D tentatively TRBD1 (6 bases). Germline assignment: CDR1 SGDLS and CDR2 YYNGEE. The CDR3 covers 16 residues. V was cut by 0 bases and J by 0 bases, with 13 bases left in between.

The chain recombines TRBV19 with TRBJ2-2; D is ambiguous. CDR1 is LNHDA, CDR2 SQIVND, per germline (reference sequence). Trimming shortened V by 3 bases and J by 1 base, and 9 bases separated the two germline ends. The CDR3 covers 15 residues. CDR3 sequence reads: CASSIPGLNTGELFF. The DNA for the CDR3 is TGTGCCAGTAGTATTCCCGGGTTGAACACCGGGGAGCTGTTTTTT.

This clone appeared a single time. This rearrangement joins TRBV6-1 to TRBJ1-2; D unresolved. The germline CDR1 and CDR2 sequences are MNHNS and SASEGT. This CDR3 spans 13 amino acids. Trimming pared 2 bases from V and 8 bases from J, leaving 12 bases between. As DNA, the CDR3 is TGTGCCAGCAGTGAATCGCGAAGTTACGGCTACACCTTC. It yields the protein CASSESRSYGYTF.

J is TRBJ2-2 and V is TRBV9; 15 bases agree with TRBD2. J lost 4 bases, V lost 1 base, and 8 bases had no gene match. There are 19 residues in the CDR3. Germline V CDR1 and CDR2: SGDLS, YYNGEE. This CDR3 reads CASSVRGLAGGRGTGELFF. As DNA, the CDR3 is TGTGCCAGCAGCGTAAGGGGACTAGCGGGGGGCCGGGGCACCGGGGAGCTGTTTTTT.